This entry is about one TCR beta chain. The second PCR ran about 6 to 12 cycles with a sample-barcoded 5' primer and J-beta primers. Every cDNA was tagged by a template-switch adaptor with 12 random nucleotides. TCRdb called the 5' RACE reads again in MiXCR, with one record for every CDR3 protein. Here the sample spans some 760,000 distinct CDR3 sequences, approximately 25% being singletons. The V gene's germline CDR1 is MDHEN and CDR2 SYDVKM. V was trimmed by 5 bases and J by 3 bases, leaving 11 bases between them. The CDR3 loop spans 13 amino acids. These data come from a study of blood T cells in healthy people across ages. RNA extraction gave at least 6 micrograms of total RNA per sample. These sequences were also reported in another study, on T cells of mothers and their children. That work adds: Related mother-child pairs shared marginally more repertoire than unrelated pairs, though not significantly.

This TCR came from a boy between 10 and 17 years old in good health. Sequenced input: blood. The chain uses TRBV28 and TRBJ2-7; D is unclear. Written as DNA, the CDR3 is TGTGCCAGCAGTGATCGCAGGAACTACGAGCAGTACTTC. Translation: CASSDRRNYEQYF.